A single T cell receptor (beta chain) is shown here with its context. Its antigen is not identified. These data come from a study of T cell responses to AZD1222 COVID-19 vaccine. Germline V lookup: CDR1 SGHTA, CDR2 FQGNSA. V shed 4 bases and J shed 6 bases, with 16 bases lying between them. The CDR3 length is 14 residues. General study findings and limits: Nearly half of unique spike-specific TCRs reportedly avoided B.1.351 and B.1.1.7 mutated regions. Regions 160-218 and 743-854 held dominance among vaccine-associated CD4 TCRs, which spanned spike.

The data were produced by immunoSEQ multiplex PCR, yet TCRdb's version contains in-frame clones alone and is incomplete. The sample has about 110,000 clones; less than 95% are singletons. Pooled in the analysis were second doses at about 4 or about 12 weeks. The chain uses TRBV7-2 and TRBJ2-7, with D possibly TRBD2 on 6 matching bases. This specimen was peripheral blood, taken 28 days after the second AZD1222 dose. This receptor was taken from an adult who received the AZD1222 COVID-19 vaccine. CDR3 DNA sequence: TGTGCCAGCAGCTCCCCGGGGCGGGGACTCGAGCAGTACTTC. It is translated as CASSSPGRGLEQYF.